This passage covers 6 T cell receptor beta chains from one sample sequenced in a study of blood T cells in healthy people across ages. With a J-beta primer mix and a sample-barcoded 5' primer, a second PCR ran 7 to 11 cycles. MiXCR, run by TCRdb on the 5' RACE reads, gives a single entry per CDR3 protein. This sample has 650,000 to 1,000,000 distinct CDR3 sequences; under 40% occur once, and the top ten carry 10% to 15%. The sample was blood. The receptors stem from a man between 18 and 35 years old in good health.

V gene TRBV4-2 combines with J gene TRBJ1-2; no firm D call. This CDR3 region has 16 residues. V was trimmed by 0 bases and J by 10 bases, leaving 21 bases between them. Germline V gene lookup returns CDR1 LGHNA and CDR2 YNFKEQ. CDR3 protein: CASSQDSGSKEDDYTF. The CDR3 coding sequence is TGTGCCAGCAGCCAAGATTCCGGCTCCAAGGAGGATGACTACACCTTC.

The V call is TRBV28, the J call TRBJ1-4, with D hard to call. Per germline, CDR1 MDHEN and CDR2 SYDVKM. The CDR3 length is 13 residues. V was clipped by 6 bases and J by 8 bases, with 13 bases between them. The CDR3 region is CASSGAGQEKLFF. CDR3 nucleotides: TGTGCCAGCAGCGGCGCAGGCCAGGAAAAACTGTTTTTT.

This clonotype was picked up many times. The J gene is TRBJ2-7, the V gene TRBV25-1; 7 bases fit TRBD1. After removal of 3 bases from V and 0 bases from J, the junction contained 2 bases not matched to a gene. Germline V CDR1 and CDR2: MGHDK, SYGVNS. The CDR3 runs to 14 residues. The CDR3 sequence is CASSDRDSSYEQYF. The CDR3 nucleotides read TGTGCCAGCAGTGATAGGGACAGCTCCTACGAGCAGTACTTC.

This clonotype was counted a single time. This rearrangement joins TRBV20-1 to TRBJ2-1, with D uncertain. Trimming shortened V by 6 bases and J by 5 bases, and 17 bases separated the two germline ends. The CDR3 loop spans 14 amino acids. Germline CDR1 is DFQATT and CDR2 is SNEGSKA (reference sequence). The CDR3 spells CSALERILNNEQFF. The CDR3 coding sequence is TGCAGTGCACTGGAACGGATCCTCAACAATGAGCAGTTCTTC.

This clonotype came up a few times. V is TRBV10-2 and J is TRBJ2-3, with 8 bases that match TRBD1. The CDR3 sequence is 15 residues long. J gave up 8 bases and V 3 bases, and 10 bases lay outside the gene matches. In germline, CDR1 is WSHSY, CDR2 SAAADI. CDR3 residues: CASSDLDRVRVTQYF. Written as DNA, the CDR3 is TGCGCCAGCAGTGATTTGGACAGGGTACGAGTTACGCAGTATTTT.

This clonotype was counted many times. V and J are TRBV5-1 and TRBJ2-3; 7 positions agree with TRBD1. From germline, CDR1 is SGHRS and CDR2 YFSETQ. There are 17 residues in the CDR3. Trimming cost V 4 bases and J 2 bases; bases outside gene matches: 13. CDR3 nucleotide sequence: TGCGCCAGCAGCCCAAATCTCAGGGGGACCTACACAGATACGCAGTATTTT. This sequence encodes CASSPNLRGTYTDTQYF.